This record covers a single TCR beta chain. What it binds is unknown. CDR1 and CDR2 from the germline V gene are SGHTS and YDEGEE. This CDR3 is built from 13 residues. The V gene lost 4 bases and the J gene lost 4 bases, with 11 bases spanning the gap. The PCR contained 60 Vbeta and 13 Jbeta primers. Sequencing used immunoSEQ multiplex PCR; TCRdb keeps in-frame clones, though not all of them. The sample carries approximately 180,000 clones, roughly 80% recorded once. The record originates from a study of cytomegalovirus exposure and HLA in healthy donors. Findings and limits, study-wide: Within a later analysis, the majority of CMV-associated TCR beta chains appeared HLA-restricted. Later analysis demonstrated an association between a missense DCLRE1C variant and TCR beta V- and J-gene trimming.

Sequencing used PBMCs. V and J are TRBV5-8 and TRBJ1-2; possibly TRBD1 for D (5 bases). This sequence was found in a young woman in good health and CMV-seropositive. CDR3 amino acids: CASSKEQAYGYTF. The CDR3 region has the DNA TGTGCCAGCAGCAAGGAACAGGCCTATGGCTACACCTTC.